This passage covers 28 T cell receptor beta chains from one sample sequenced in a study of cytomegalovirus exposure and HLA in healthy donors. 13 Jbeta primers and 60 Vbeta primers were used for the PCR. The data were produced by immunoSEQ multiplex PCR, yet TCRdb's version contains in-frame clones alone and is incomplete. This repertoire shows under 150,000 clones, about 71% found once; its top ten account for about 2.4%. The sequenced material came from PBMCs. All receptors come from a woman aged 55 to 70 in good health and CMV-seropositive.

The V and J genes are TRBV5-4 and TRBJ2-1; D uncertain. The germline V gene has CDR1 SGHNT and CDR2 YYREEE (reference sequence). Trimming cost V 0 bases and J 9 bases, with 19 bases left between them. This CDR3 contains 16 residues. The CDR3 sequence is CASSLASAAQTIEQFF. The DNA for the CDR3 is TGTGCCAGCAGCTTGGCGTCCGCGGCCCAAACCATTGAGCAGTTCTTC.

The chain uses TRBV2 and TRBJ1-1; possibly TRBD1 for D (6 bases). The germline V gene encodes CDR1 SNHLY and CDR2 FYNNEI. V lost 6 bases and J 4 bases, leaving 15 bases between the germline ends. The CDR3 runs to 14 residues. CDR3 DNA sequence: TGTGCCAGCAGCGGTCGCAGGGGCGCCACTGAAGCTTTCTTT. This codes for CASSGRRGATEAFF.

The V call is TRBV15, the J call TRBJ1-1; TRBD1 is a possible D gene (5 bases). The ends were cut back, 3 bases at V and 1 base at J, with 9 bases in the middle. Germline lookup yields CDR1 LNHNV and CDR2 YYDKDF (reference sequence). The CDR3 is 14 residues long. CDR3 DNA sequence: TGTGCCACCAGCAGTGAGACAGCGAACACTGAAGCTTTCTTT. It specifies CATSSETANTEAFF.

The chain uses TRBV5-1 and TRBJ1-1; the D is unclear. The CDR3 covers 15 residues. Trimming removed 0 bases at V and 3 bases at J, with 12 bases between. Germline-derived CDR1 and CDR2 are SGHRS and YFSETQ. CDR3 sequence: CASSLGEGFYTEAFF. Here the CDR3 DNA reads TGCGCCAGCAGCTTGGGTGAGGGTTTCTACACTGAAGCTTTCTTT.

The chain joins TRBV10-1 to TRBJ2-7, with a weak D call TRBD2 (5 bases). V was trimmed by 3 bases and J by 3 bases, leaving 6 bases between them. Germline V gene sequence: CDR1 WNHNN, CDR2 SYGVQD (reference sequence). This CDR3 contains 12 residues. CDR3 sequence: CASSDGVYEQYF. The CDR3 DNA follows: TGCGCCAGCAGTGACGGGGTCTACGAGCAGTACTTC.

CDR3 region: CASSYVREAPGTQYF. CDR3 sequence (DNA): TGTGCCAGCAGTTACGTGCGGGAAGCTCCGGGGACCCAGTACTTC. The J gene is TRBJ2-5, the V gene TRBV6-6; the D gene is possibly TRBD2 (6 bases). This CDR3 is built from 15 residues. V was cut by 2 bases and J by 7 bases, with 17 bases left in between. Germline CDR1 is MNHNY and CDR2 is SVGAGI (reference sequence).

This sequence joins TRBV7-2 and TRBJ1-5; 7 bases align to TRBD1. The CDR3 loop spans 15 amino acids. Germline lookup yields CDR1 SGHTA and CDR2 FQGNSA. V was clipped by 3 bases and J by 2 bases; unmatched bases: 4. The CDR3 nucleotides are TGTGCCAGCAGCTTCTACAGGGGAGGCAATCAGCCCCAGCATTTT. It yields the protein CASSFYRGGNQPQHF.

This chain links TRBV25-1 with TRBJ1-3; D is undetermined. CDR1 and CDR2 from the germline V gene are MGHDK and SYGVNS. There are 14 residues in the CDR3. V was clipped by 5 bases and J by 0 bases, with 8 bases between them. The CDR3 sequence: CASSTTRSGNTIYF. The CDR3 region has the DNA TGTGCCAGCAGTACGACACGCTCTGGAAACACCATATATTTT.

About this clone itself: This may be a read error, as it is one base from a much larger clone. The chain recombines TRBV7-3 with TRBJ2-2, with D unresolved. Germline V gives CDR1 SGHTA, CDR2 FQGTGA. V shed 5 bases and J shed 1 base, with 2 bases lying between them. CDR3 size: 12 residues. The CDR3 DNA reads TGTGCCAGCAGCCTGAACACCGGGGAGCTGTTTTTT. Translating it yields CASSLNTGELFF.

J is TRBJ2-3 and V is TRBV2; TRBD2 matches at 7 bases. Germline CDR1 reads SNHLY; CDR2 reads FYNNEI. This CDR3 contains 13 residues. Trimming took 6 bases from V and 0 from J; bases not matched to a gene: 0. The CDR3 region has the DNA TGTGCCAGCAGCGGGGGGAGCACAGATACGCAGTATTTT. Translated: CASSGGSTDTQYF. Together with reference TRBV2 and TRBJ2-3, the CDR3 gives the full variable domain: EPEVTQTPSHQVTQMGQEVILRCVPISNHLYFYWYRQILGQKVEFLVSFYNNEISEKSEIFDDQFSVERPDGSNFTLKIRSTKLEDSAMYFCASSGGSTDTQYFGPGTRLTVL.

J is TRBJ1-1 and V is TRBV10-3, with 9 positions matching TRBD1. The CDR3 extends over 13 amino acids. Per the germline V gene, CDR1 is ENHRY and CDR2 is SYGVKD. The J segment lost 12 bases and the V segment lost 0 bases, leaving 5 bases of the junction unmatched. For the CDR3, the DNA is TGTGCCATCAGTGAGTCTGACGGGACAGGGACTTTCTTT. Encoded protein: CAISESDGTGTFF.

J is TRBJ2-7 and V is TRBV7-3; 7 nucleotides align to TRBD1. From germline, CDR1 is SGHTA and CDR2 FQGTGA. This CDR3 is built from 13 residues. With V trimmed by 1 base and J by 5 bases, 2 bases remained unmatched. This CDR3 is CASSLNRGDEQYF. In DNA, the CDR3 is TGTGCCAGCAGCTTAAACAGGGGAGACGAGCAGTACTTC.

The chain employs TRBV6-5 and TRBJ1-1, with D perhaps TRBD1 (5 bases). Trimming took off 4 bases at V and 0 bases at J, with 12 bases between the two ends. The germline gives CDR1 MNHEY, CDR2 SVGAGI. This CDR3 is 15 amino acids long. The CDR3: CASSLTVTMNTEAFF. CDR3 DNA: TGTGCCAGCAGTTTGACAGTTACTATGAACACTGAAGCTTTCTTT.

A remark on this clone: Other DNA variants within this sample encode the same CDR3. V is TRBV18 and J is TRBJ1-1; 8 nucleotides match TRBD1. The V segment lost 6 bases and the J segment 5 bases; nucleotides outside the gene matches: 5. The CDR3 runs to 13 residues. CDR1 and CDR2 (germline): KGHSH, LQKENI. In nucleotides, the CDR3 is TGTGCCAGCTCTCTACAGGGGGGGACTGAAGCTTTCTTT. Translated: CASSLQGGTEAFF.

The chain carries TRBV2 and TRBJ2-4; TRBD2 matches at 11 bases. Germline lookup yields CDR1 SNHLY and CDR2 FYNNEI. V lost 1 base, J lost 9 bases, and 8 bases stayed unmatched. The CDR3 extends over 16 amino acids. In nucleotides, the CDR3 is TGTGCCAGCAGTGAAGTTAGACTAGCGGGGAAGGTCATTCAGTACTTC. Its protein is CASSEVRLAGKVIQYF. The variable domain in full, with the rest retrieved from reference TRBV2 and TRBJ2-4, is EPEVTQTPSHQVTQMGQEVILRCVPISNHLYFYWYRQILGQKVEFLVSFYNNEISEKSEIFDDQFSVERPDGSNFTLKIRSTKLEDSAMYFCASSEVRLAGKVIQYFGAGTRLSVL.

V gene TRBV2 combines with J gene TRBJ1-6; unclear D gene. The germline V and J ends were trimmed by 11 bases and 2 bases, with 10 bases remaining between them. CDR3 length equals 13 residues. Germline CDR1 SNHLY, CDR2 FYNNEI. CDR3 sequence reads: CAPSPAYNSPLHF. The CDR3 coding sequence is TGTGCCCCCTCTCCCGCCTATAATTCACCCCTCCACTTT. The full variable domain, completed using reference TRBV2 and TRBJ1-6, is EPEVTQTPSHQVTQMGQEVILRCVPISNHLYFYWYRQILGQKVEFLVSFYNNEISEKSEIFDDQFSVERPDGSNFTLKIRSTKLEDSAMYFCAPSPAYNSPLHFGNGTRLTVT.

The chain recombines TRBV5-1 with TRBJ2-5, with 13 bases aligning to TRBD2. The junction had 6 bases not matched to a gene; V was cut back by 3 bases and J by 1 base. The CDR3 has 17 residues. CDR1 and CDR2 (germline): SGHRS, YFSETQ. The CDR3 DNA sequence: TGCGCCAGCAGCTCCGGGACTAGCGGGATCCGCCAAGAGACCCAGTACTTC. It yields the protein CASSSGTSGIRQETQYF.

This rearrangement joins TRBV7-3 to TRBJ1-1; TRBD1 is a possible D gene (6 bases). Germline CDR1 reads SGHTA; CDR2 reads FQGTGA. Trimming shortened V by 4 bases and J by 4 bases, and 13 bases separated the two germline ends. This CDR3 is 14 amino acids long. In DNA, the CDR3 is TGTGCCAGCAGCTCCAGGGGAGGGGTCACTGAAGCTTTCTTT. Protein product: CASSSRGGVTEAFF. The variable domain in full, completed from reference TRBV7-3 and TRBJ1-1, reads GAGVSQTPSNKVTEKGKYVELRCDPISGHTALYWYRQSLGQGPEFLIYFQGTGAADDSGLPNDRFFAVRPEGSVSTLKIQRTERGDSAVYLCASSSRGGVTEAFFGQGTRLTVV.

V and J are TRBV11-2 and TRBJ1-6, with a weak D call TRBD1 (6 bases). Germline V gene lookup returns CDR1 SGHAT and CDR2 FQNNGV. This CDR3 contains 15 residues. Trimming took off 1 base at V and 7 bases at J, with 11 bases between the two ends. The CDR3 loop is CASSLATGTNSPLHF. In nucleotides, the CDR3 is TGTGCCAGCAGCTTAGCTACAGGGACAAATTCACCCCTCCACTTT.

This clone was seen more than once but under ten times. J is TRBJ2-2 and V is TRBV7-3; 7 nucleotides match TRBD2. CDR1 SGHTA and CDR2 FQGTGA come from the germline V gene. The ends lost 2 bases at V and 2 bases at J; junction bases unmatched: 11. This CDR3 is 18 amino acids long. This CDR3 is CASSLSPRLAANTGELFF. CDR3 coding DNA: TGTGCCAGCAGCTTATCCCCCCGGCTAGCGGCAAACACCGGGGAGCTGTTTTTT.

This clone was counted between two and nine times. This chain connects TRBV6-5 to TRBJ1-6; the D is unclear. V dropped 5 bases and J dropped 8 bases, with 10 bases sitting between them. The germline V gene encodes CDR1 MNHEY and CDR2 SVGAGI. This CDR3 region has 13 residues. The CDR3 loop is CASSPTEYSPLHF. The CDR3 DNA follows: TGTGCCAGCAGTCCTACAGAGTATTCACCCCTCCACTTT.

The chain is built from TRBV11-2 and TRBJ1-2; 8 nucleotides line up with TRBD1. V dropped 5 bases and J dropped 4; count of bases not matched to a gene: 9. This CDR3 spans 15 amino acids. The germline V gene encodes CDR1 SGHAT and CDR2 FQNNGV. In DNA, the CDR3 is TGTGCCAGCAGCAATTATAGACAGGGGCCCTATGGCTACACCTTC. Amino acids: CASSNYRQGPYGYTF.

The table lists this clone with a few counts. The chain combines TRBV7-3 with TRBJ1-1; the match to TRBD1 covers 7 bases. Per germline, CDR1 SGHTA and CDR2 FQGTGA. J lost 5 bases, V lost 0 bases, and 6 bases had no gene match. The CDR3 has 15 amino acids. This CDR3 reads CASSLTVTGRTEAFF. DNA for the CDR3: TGTGCCAGCAGCTTAACGGTGACAGGGCGGACTGAAGCTTTCTTT.

This chain connects TRBV4-1 to TRBJ1-5; perhaps TRBD1 as D (5 bases). V gave up 1 base and J gave up 5 bases, with 12 bases separating them. The CDR3 has 15 residues. CDR1 and CDR2 (germline): MGHRA, YSYEKL. CDR3 DNA: TGCGCCAGCAGCCAAGGACAGTCATCGTATCAGCCCCAGCATTTT. It translates to CASSQGQSSYQPQHF.

This chain joins TRBV5-5 and TRBJ2-7; TRBD1 might be the D (6 bases). The germline gives CDR1 SGHKS, CDR2 YYEKEE (reference sequence). The length of the CDR3 is 15 residues. V shed 2 bases and J shed 4 bases, with 16 bases lying between them. DNA for the CDR3: TGTGCCAGCAGCTTCCGACAGGCCCCTGGTTACGAGCAGTACTTC. Its translation is CASSFRQAPGYEQYF.

The V and J genes are TRBV5-1 and TRBJ2-3; TRBD2 aligns across 7 bases. This CDR3 region has 15 residues. The germline gives CDR1 SGHRS, CDR2 YFSETQ. V lost 0 bases, J lost 5 bases, and 6 bases stayed unmatched. CDR3 region: CASSLVGGGGDTQYF. CDR3 coding DNA: TGCGCCAGCAGCTTGGTCGGCGGGGGTGGAGATACGCAGTATTTT. Drawing the rest from reference TRBV5-1 and TRBJ2-3, the complete variable domain is KAGVTQTPRYLIKTRGQQVTLSCSPISGHRSVSWYQQTPGQGLQFLFEYFSETQRNKGNFPGRFSGRQFSNSRSEMNVSTLELGDSALYLCASSLVGGGGDTQYFGPGTRLTVL.

J is TRBJ1-5 and V is TRBV18; tentatively, D is TRBD1 (5 bases). The CDR3 contains 16 residues. The V and J ends lost 3 bases and 5 bases respectively, with 17 bases between them. Looked up from germline, CDR1 is KGHSH and CDR2 is LQKENI. Here the CDR3 DNA reads TGTGCCAGCTCACCCGGCGGCACAGGCAAAGATCAGCCCCAGCATTTT. It codes for CASSPGGTGKDQPQHF.

This clone was seen a few times. The gene calls are TRBV18 and TRBJ2-7; TRBD1 matches at 9 bases. This CDR3 has 17 amino acids. Germline CDR1 and CDR2: KGHSH and LQKENI. J was trimmed by 0 bases and V by 6 bases; bases with no gene match: 12. The CDR3 sequence is CASSIRVRDRVSYEQYF. The CDR3 bases are TGTGCCAGCTCCATTCGCGTACGGGACAGGGTCTCCTACGAGCAGTACTTC.